This T cell receptor (beta chain) derives from a study of CXCR3-negative and CXCR3-positive naive CD8 T cells. The CDR3 is 15 residues long. Per the germline V gene, CDR1 is MNHEY and CDR2 is SVGAGI. UMI labels and 5' RACE were used to prepare the TRB cDNA libraries. TCRdb reprocessed the 5' RACE reads, with one entry per CDR3 protein and no DNA. The sample includes 80,000 to 95,000 distinct CDR3 sequences. This chain uses TRBV6-5 with TRBJ2-7. This receptor was obtained from a human donor in good health. Some clones in this sample may be carry-over from other donors' samples. Source material: naive CXCR3- CD8+ T cells from blood. Subset of the sample: CD45RO-CCR7+CD27+CD95- naive CD8+ T cells lacking CXCR3 (TNR3-). This CDR3 reads CASTGVSGTTYEQYF.